Listed here is a single TCR beta chain. The entry originates in a study of radiation and T cells in renal cell carcinoma. Trimming stripped 2 bases from V and 4 bases from J, with 12 bases between. The CDR3 spans 15 residues. CDR1 is SGHAT and CDR2 is FQNNGV in the germline V gene. The time point was: blood 4 weeks post-SBRT, at nephrectomy. The treatment denotes: 15 Gy SBRT to primary tumor, nephrectomy 4 weeks later. Nephrectomy followed 15 Gy stereotactic body radiation by 4 weeks. Data came from immunoSEQ multiplex PCR; TCRdb stores just in-frame clones and leaves some out. Among around 99,000 clones, more than 65% were seen once, and the ten largest hold less than 7.5%.

Sequenced material: blood, taken from a patient whose treatment included radiotherapy and nephrectomy. This chain joins TRBV11-2 and TRBJ2-1; no reliable D call. This clonotype was sampled from a man in his 60s with renal cell carcinoma. CDR3 bases: TGTGCCAGCAGCTTACTCAGAAACCCATACAATGAGCAGTTCTTC. Translating gives CASSLLRNPYNEQFF.